The 18 T cell receptor beta chains presented below share a single source sample, sequenced in a study of shared clonotypes between healthy human individuals. Profiled with immunoSEQ multiplex PCR; TCRdb holds only in-frame clones, not every one. Of around 1.4 million clones listed, 97% to 99% are singletons. Sequenced sample: naive CD4+ T cells sorted from blood. Subset reported: CD45RA+ positively selected. These receptors came from a young man in good health.

This chain links TRBV30 with TRBJ1-5, with TRBD1 as a possible D gene (5 bases). Looked up from germline, CDR1 is GTSNPN and CDR2 is SVGIG (reference sequence). V lost 2 bases and J lost 7, with 12 bases in between. The CDR3 contains 13 residues. This CDR3 is CAWSQGLGQPQHF. In DNA, the CDR3 is TGTGCCTGGAGTCAGGGTCTGGGGCAGCCCCAGCATTTT.

CDR3 loop: CASSPLAGGSRDTQYF. In nucleotides, the CDR3 is TGTGCCAGCAGTCCGTTAGCGGGAGGCAGTAGAGATACGCAGTATTTT. The chain carries TRBV27 and TRBJ2-3; 10 bases are shared with TRBD2. This CDR3 comprises 16 residues. Unmatched junction bases numbered 10, after V lost 5 bases and J lost 5 bases. Germline V gene data show CDR1 as MNHEY and CDR2 as SMNVEV (reference sequence).

The chain couples TRBV5-4 to TRBJ2-1; D assignment may be TRBD1 or TRBD2 (5 bases each). CDR3 length equals 16 residues. Deletions cut 5 bases from V and 2 bases from J, with 17 bases between. The V gene's germline CDR1 is SGHNT and CDR2 YYREEE (reference sequence). DNA of the CDR3: TGTGCCAGCAGGGACCTGGGGGTAGTCACCTACAATGAGCAGTTCTTC. Translation: CASRDLGVVTYNEQFF.

The chain links TRBV28 to TRBJ2-3; D may correspond to TRBD1 or TRBD2 (5 bases each). Germline V gives CDR1 MDHEN, CDR2 SYDVKM. V lost 6 bases to trimming and J lost 1 base, with 14 bases between them. The CDR3 runs 15 residues. Here the CDR3 DNA reads TGTGCCAGCAGATTTGGGGGAGTGGGCACAGATACGCAGTATTTT. It translates to CASRFGGVGTDTQYF.

This sequence joins TRBV5-4 and TRBJ2-3; 7 nucleotides align to TRBD1. Germline V gene lookup returns CDR1 SGHNT and CDR2 YYREEE (reference sequence). The V gene end was trimmed by 4 bases and the J gene end by 2 bases; junction bases not matched to a gene: 10. The CDR3 length is 16 residues. The CDR3 here is CASSEIDREDTDTQYF. The CDR3 DNA reads TGTGCCAGCAGCGAAATCGACAGGGAAGACACAGATACGCAGTATTTT. The full variable domain, its missing parts supplied by reference TRBV5-4 and TRBJ2-3, is ETGVTQSPTHLIKTRGQQVTLRCSSQSGHNTVSWYQQALGQGPQFIFQYYREEENGRGNFPPRFSGLQFPNYSSELNVNALELDDSALYLCASSEIDREDTDTQYFGPGTRLTVL.

The chain combines TRBV7-3 with TRBJ2-1; 8 nucleotides agree with TRBD1. The ends lost 4 bases at V and 4 bases at J; junction bases unmatched: 12. Per germline, CDR1 SGHTA and CDR2 FQGTGA. This CDR3 is 17 amino acids long. CDR3: CASSYLPSRDRYNEQFF. As DNA, the CDR3 is TGTGCCAGCAGCTACCTACCCAGTAGGGACAGGTACAATGAGCAGTTCTTC.

In DNA form, the CDR3 reads TGTGCCAGCAGTGAAGCGCGCGGAGTAGCGGGACGAGAGACCCAGTACTTC. This sequence encodes CASSEARGVAGRETQYF. The J gene is TRBJ2-5, the V gene TRBV6-1; 8 nucleotides line up with TRBD2. Germline CDR1 and CDR2: MNHNS and SASEGT. The CDR3 spans 17 residues. The V segment lost 0 bases and the J segment 4 bases; nucleotides outside the gene matches: 10.

This sequence joins TRBV18 and TRBJ1-4; 10 nucleotides line up with TRBD1. Trimming at V came to 3 bases and at J to 0 bases, leaving 7 bases not matched to a gene. CDR1 is KGHSH, CDR2 LQKENI, per germline. The CDR3 extends over 18 amino acids. CDR3: CASSPRQGAETTNEKLFF. In DNA form, the CDR3 reads TGTGCCAGCTCACCCCGACAGGGGGCGGAGACAACTAATGAAAAACTGTTTTTT.

The rearrangement uses TRBV10-2 and TRBJ1-2; D gene unclear. CDR1 is WSHSY, CDR2 SAAADI, per germline. The V gene lost 3 bases and the J gene lost 8 bases, with 16 bases spanning the gap. The CDR3 is made up of 14 amino acids. The CDR3 DNA is TGCGCCAGCAGTGAAACGACCAGGTATGAAGGCTACACCTTC. Translation: CASSETTRYEGYTF.

The chain couples TRBV7-9 to TRBJ1-5, with 11 bases lining up with TRBD1. The CDR3 loop spans 15 amino acids. After removal of 5 bases from V and 5 bases from J, the junction contained 5 bases not matched to a gene. Germline CDR1 reads SEHNR; CDR2 reads FQNEAQ (reference sequence). The CDR3 spells CASSLGTGGHQPQHF. CDR3 coding DNA: TGTGCCAGCAGCCTCGGGACAGGGGGTCATCAGCCCCAGCATTTT.

The J gene is TRBJ2-2, the V gene TRBV19; D is possibly TRBD2 (7 bases). V lost 7 bases, J lost 3 bases, and 18 bases lay in between. Germline assignment: CDR1 LNHDA and CDR2 SQIVND (reference sequence). This CDR3 is built from 16 residues. CDR3 protein: CASTISGRGYTGELFF. The CDR3 bases are TGTGCCAGTACGATTAGTGGGAGGGGGTACACCGGGGAGCTGTTTTTT.

The chain uses TRBV5-1 and TRBJ2-7; D is undetermined. Trimming left V 0 bases short and J 7 bases short, with 11 bases between. This CDR3 is built from 13 residues. CDR1 is SGHRS, CDR2 YFSETQ, per germline. CDR3 loop: CASSLGPEREQYF. CDR3 nucleotides: TGCGCCAGCAGCTTGGGCCCCGAGAGGGAGCAGTACTTC.

Details on this clone: One end of the junction is discordant with germline, which a read error may explain. The chain carries TRBV7-9 and TRBJ1-1; D unresolved. CDR1 and CDR2 (germline): SEHNR, FQNEAQ (reference sequence). The CDR3 extends over 13 amino acids. CDR3 sequence: CASSLRMNPEAFF. In DNA form, the CDR3 reads TGTGCCAGCAGCTTAAGGATGAACCCTGAAGCTTTCTTT.

The genes are TRBV4-2 and TRBJ2-3, with TRBD1 as a possible D gene (5 bases). Germline-derived CDR1 and CDR2 are LGHNA and YNFKEQ. V lost 1 base and J 3 bases, leaving 11 bases between the germline ends. The CDR3 is made up of 15 amino acids. The CDR3 DNA reads TGTGCCAGCAGCCAAGTTACTGGGGCAACAGATACGCAGTATTTT. Its translation: CASSQVTGATDTQYF.

The rearrangement uses TRBV28 and TRBJ2-7, with TRBD1 matching 8 bases. After removal of 3 bases from V and 7 bases from J, the junction contained 8 bases not matched to a gene. Germline assignment: CDR1 MDHEN and CDR2 SYDVKM. The CDR3 consists of 14 residues. The CDR3 coding sequence is TGTGCCAGCAGTTTGAGTGGACAGGGTTTTGAGCAGTACTTC. Translated, it gives CASSLSGQGFEQYF.

With regard to this clone: The sample contains more than one DNA sequence encoding this CDR3. The chain is built from TRBV18 and TRBJ2-5; 9 bases line up with TRBD2. The length of the CDR3 is 14 residues. Germline CDR1 is KGHSH and CDR2 is LQKENI. J was trimmed by 3 bases and V by 1 base; bases with no gene match: 0. The CDR3 loop reads CASSPRLAEETQYF. CDR3 coding DNA: TGTGCCAGCTCACCACGACTAGCGGAAGAGACCCAGTACTTC.

This clone has just a few counts. Other nucleotide sequences from this sample produce the same CDR3. V usage is TRBV28 and J usage is TRBJ1-2; D is unclear. This CDR3 comprises 12 residues. With 1 base removed from V and 2 bases from J, the gap between germline ends came to 2 bases. Per germline, CDR1 MDHEN and CDR2 SYDVKM. The CDR3 sequence: CASSLSNYGYTF. CDR3 nucleotides: TGTGCCAGCAGTTTATCCAACTATGGCTACACCTTC.

The rearrangement uses TRBV6-1 and TRBJ1-5; no reliable D call. Trimming stripped 8 bases from V and 11 bases from J, with 19 bases between. Germline CDR1 and CDR2: MNHNS and SASEGT. This CDR3 contains 13 residues. The CDR3 DNA follows: TGTGCCAGCCGAGCAGACGGGATCGCGGCCCAGCATTTT. Translating gives CASRADGIAAQHF.